This T cell receptor beta chain is from a study of T cell repertoires in cytomegalovirus infection. Across the whole study: CMV epitopes in the study were HLA-C-restricted (recently identified) and HLA-B-restricted (well studied). CMV infection together with matching HLA type was indicated by public TCR beta signatures.

TCRdb fed the reads into MiXCR, producing one record per CDR3 protein. Here the sample spans over 50,000 distinct CDR3 sequences, 20% being singletons. Study-wide results and limits: Public TCR beta family frequency separated CMV-and-HLA carriers, including in an independent cohort. HLA-C-restricted CMV clonotypes gave the most frequent clonotype in two of eight donors.

This clonotype showed up just a few times. Its antigen remains unidentified. The germline CDR1 and CDR2 sequences are MNHNY and SVGAGI (reference sequence). The CDR3 extends over 13 amino acids. The V and J ends lost 2 bases and 4 bases respectively, with 8 bases between them. This sequence originates from a human donor in good health (CMV status not recorded). Some clones in this sample may be carry-over from other donors' samples. Source: CD8+ T cells from cultured PBMCs, taken from culture after CMV antigen stimulation. V gene TRBV6-6 combines with J gene TRBJ1-2; possibly TRBD1 for D (5 bases). CDR3 residues: CASSYPGLYGYTF. As DNA, the CDR3 is TGTGCCAGCAGTTACCCGGGACTCTATGGCTACACCTTC.